The 17 T cell receptor beta chains reported below all come from one sample, sequenced in a study of blood T cell repertoires in COVID-19 (dated by TCRdb to the early 2020s). Library construction relied on the immunoSEQ multiplex PCR assay. In its TCRdb copy, this immuneACCESS table keeps in-frame sequences only and misses some clones. Where compared with another copy, unresolved V genes explain less than half of these, and the others have no known cause. This sample has 65,000 to 85,000 clones in its table, and about 93% of those were observed once. In total, the top ten clones hold under 6.5% of the sample. Specimen: peripheral blood. These receptors all stem from a human donor in a cohort sampled during active COVID-19.

The CDR3 sequence: CASSYRRGEQFF. CDR3 nucleotide sequence: TGTGCCAGCAGTTACCGACGGGGTGAGCAGTTCTTC. The gene calls are TRBV6-5 and TRBJ2-1; D might be TRBD2 (5 bases). This CDR3 spans 12 amino acids. V shed 2 bases and J shed 9 bases, with 8 bases lying between them. The germline gives CDR1 MNHEY, CDR2 SVGAGI.

V gene TRBV6-2 or TRBV6-3 combines with J gene TRBJ2-7, with 7 nucleotides matching TRBD1. The CDR3 spans 15 residues. Trimming cost V 2 bases and J 3 bases; bases outside gene matches: 7. From germline, CDR1 is MNHEY and CDR2 SVGEGT. The CDR3: CASSYPQGDSYEQYF. In nucleotides, the CDR3 is TGTGCCAGCAGTTACCCACAAGGGGACAGCTACGAGCAGTACTTC.

The chain carries TRBV5-1 and TRBJ2-1; perhaps TRBD1 as D (6 bases). CDR3 length: 16 residues. The V end was cut by 4 bases, the J end by 9 bases, with 23 bases between. Per germline, CDR1 SGHRS and CDR2 YFSETQ. The CDR3 bases are TGCGCCAGCAGCCTGAGGGGAGATGGGACAATCGGTGAGCAGTTCTTC. Protein: CASSLRGDGTIGEQFF.

This clone was counted between two and nine times. The chain has TRBV7-3 and TRBJ2-7, with 9 bases that match TRBD2. V lost 2 bases to trimming and J lost 1 base; unmatched junction nucleotides: 3. Germline lookup yields CDR1 SGHTA and CDR2 FQGTGA. The CDR3 contains 15 residues. This chain's CDR3 is CASSLRAGGSYEQYF. CDR3 nucleotide sequence: TGTGCCAGCAGCTTACGCGCGGGGGGGTCCTACGAGCAGTACTTC.

The V call is TRBV10-3, the J call TRBJ1-6; 10 bases map to TRBD1. V shed 8 bases and J 9 bases; nucleotides not matched to a gene: 1. CDR3 length: 12 amino acids. Germline assignment: CDR1 ENHRY and CDR2 SYGVKD. The CDR3 region has the DNA TGTGCCATCCGGGACAGGGGTTCACCCCTCCACTTT. Translated, it gives CAIRDRGSPLHF.

The chain is built from TRBV6-5 and TRBJ2-5; possible D gene TRBD1, 5 bases. V gave up 2 bases and J gave up 5 bases, with 12 bases separating them. CDR1 MNHEY and CDR2 SVGAGI come from the germline V gene. This CDR3 spans 14 amino acids. The CDR3 nucleotides are TGTGCCAGCAGTTACGGGGCAGCCCGGGAGACCCAGTACTTC. This encodes CASSYGAARETQYF.

CDR3 bases: TGTGCCAGCAGCTACGGAGGGCCCGAGCAGTACTTC. Its translation: CASSYGGPEQYF. This chain links TRBV27 with TRBJ2-7; possible D gene TRBD2, 6 bases. CDR3 length: 12 residues. Trimming took 6 bases from V and 6 from J, leaving 12 bases between them. Germline V lookup: CDR1 MNHEY, CDR2 SMNVEV (reference sequence).

The genes are TRBV29-1 and TRBJ1-1; no firm D call. Germline V gives CDR1 SQVTM, CDR2 ANQGSEA. The CDR3 extends over 12 amino acids. Trimming left V 7 bases short and J 1 base short, with 10 bases between. In DNA, the CDR3 is TGCAGCGCCAGTACAGAGAACACTGAAGCTTTCTTT. It encodes CSASTENTEAFF.

The rearrangement links TRBV6-5 to TRBJ1-2; D is possibly TRBD1 (6 bases). Germline V lookup: CDR1 MNHEY, CDR2 SVGAGI. The ends were cut back, 6 bases at V and 2 bases at J, with 13 bases in the middle. CDR3 length: 14 residues. The CDR3 DNA follows: TGTGCCAGCAGCTATATAGGACAGAACTATGGCTACACCTTC. Translation: CASSYIGQNYGYTF.

The V gene is TRBV7-3, the J gene TRBJ2-2, with 7 bases aligning to TRBD2. CDR3 length: 15 amino acids. Germline V gene data show CDR1 as SGHTA and CDR2 as FQGTGA. The trim removed 2 bases at V and 4 bases at J, leaving 4 bases unmatched. As DNA, the CDR3 is TGTGCCAGCAGCTTAGTGGGGAGGGCCACCGGGGAGCTGTTTTTT. Protein sequence: CASSLVGRATGELFF.

The chain is built from TRBV3-1 (or the pseudogene TRBV3-2) and TRBJ1-5; D possibly corresponds to TRBD1 (6 bases). V lost 2 bases, J lost 7 bases, and 15 bases lay in between. Per germline, CDR1 LGHDT and CDR2 YNNKEL (reference sequence). The CDR3 covers 15 residues. The CDR3 DNA follows: TGTGCCAGCAGCCAATTCCACCTACAGGGCCAGCCCCAGCATTTT. Its translation is CASSQFHLQGQPQHF.

The chain carries TRBV19 and TRBJ1-1; tentatively, D is TRBD1 (5 bases). With 4 bases removed from V and 0 bases from J, the gap between germline ends came to 9 bases. The CDR3 totals 14 residues. The germline CDR1 and CDR2 sequences are LNHDA and SQIVND (reference sequence). The CDR3 nucleotides read TGTGCCAGTAGTACTGGGACTGTGAACACTGAAGCTTTCTTT. Encoded protein: CASSTGTVNTEAFF.

V gene TRBV6-5 combines with J gene TRBJ1-2; D not resolved. Germline CDR1 reads MNHEY; CDR2 reads SVGAGI. The CDR3 runs 13 residues. The V end was cut by 3 bases, the J end by 2 bases, with 7 bases between. The CDR3 DNA sequence: TGTGCCAGCAGTTATGGTGGCAACTATGGCTACACCTTC. It yields the protein CASSYGGNYGYTF.

The gene calls are TRBV9 and TRBJ1-3; a weak D match, TRBD1 (5 bases). The germline V and J ends were trimmed by 1 base and 2 bases, with 16 bases remaining between them. Germline V gene data show CDR1 as SGDLS and CDR2 as YYNGEE. CDR3 length: 17 residues. DNA for the CDR3: TGTGCCAGCAGCGTACGGGCAGGGAAAATGGCTGGAAACACCATATATTTT. Translating gives CASSVRAGKMAGNTIYF.

The chain couples TRBV18 to TRBJ2-1; 9 bases match TRBD1. This CDR3 spans 15 amino acids. The trim removed 2 bases at V and 4 bases at J, leaving 3 bases unmatched. Germline V gene lookup returns CDR1 KGHSH and CDR2 LQKENI. CDR3 nucleotides: TGTGCCAGCTCACCAGACGGGACAGGGTACAATGAGCAGTTCTTC. Translated, it gives CASSPDGTGYNEQFF.

The CDR3 DNA reads as TGTGCCATCAGTGAGGGGCAGCTCTACAATGAGCAGTTCTTC. It specifies CAISEGQLYNEQFF. The genes are TRBV10-3 and TRBJ2-1; D is ambiguous. Germline V gives CDR1 ENHRY, CDR2 SYGVKD. The CDR3 contains 14 residues. V lost 2 bases, J lost 3 bases, and 8 bases lay in between.

This chain links TRBV2 with TRBJ1-2, with 7 bases lining up with TRBD1. CDR1 is SNHLY and CDR2 is FYNNEI in the germline V gene. The CDR3 runs 15 residues. J was trimmed by 1 base and V by 6 bases; bases with no gene match: 8. The CDR3 reads CASRVTGEDNYGYTF. The CDR3 coding sequence is TGTGCCAGCAGAGTCACAGGGGAGGATAACTATGGCTACACCTTC. The whole variable domain, filled in from reference TRBV2 and TRBJ1-2, reads EPEVTQTPSHQVTQMGQEVILRCVPISNHLYFYWYRQILGQKVEFLVSFYNNEISEKSEIFDDQFSVERPDGSNFTLKIRSTKLEDSAMYFCASRVTGEDNYGYTFGSGTRLTVV.